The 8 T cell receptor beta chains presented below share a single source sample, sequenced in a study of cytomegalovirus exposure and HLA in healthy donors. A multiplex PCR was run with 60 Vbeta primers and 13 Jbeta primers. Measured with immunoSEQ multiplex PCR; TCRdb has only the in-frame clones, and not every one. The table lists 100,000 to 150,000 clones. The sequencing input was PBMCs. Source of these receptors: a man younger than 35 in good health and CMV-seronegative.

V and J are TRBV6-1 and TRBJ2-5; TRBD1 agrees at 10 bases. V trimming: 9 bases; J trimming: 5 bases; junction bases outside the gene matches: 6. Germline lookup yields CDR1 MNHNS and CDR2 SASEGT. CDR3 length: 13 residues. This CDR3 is CARGTGVGETQYF. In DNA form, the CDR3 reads TGTGCCAGGGGGACAGGGGTAGGGGAGACCCAGTACTTC.

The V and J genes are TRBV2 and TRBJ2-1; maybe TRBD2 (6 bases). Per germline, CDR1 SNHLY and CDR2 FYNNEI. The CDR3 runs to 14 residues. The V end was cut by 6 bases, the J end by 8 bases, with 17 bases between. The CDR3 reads CASSRELKVDEQFF. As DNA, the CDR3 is TGTGCCAGCAGCCGGGAGTTAAAGGTGGATGAGCAGTTCTTC.

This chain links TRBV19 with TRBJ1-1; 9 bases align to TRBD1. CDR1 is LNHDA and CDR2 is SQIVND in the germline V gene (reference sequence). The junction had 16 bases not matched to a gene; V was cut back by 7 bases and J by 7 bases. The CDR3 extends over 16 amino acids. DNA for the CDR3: TGTGCCAGTAAGGTAACGAGGGACAGGGTCAAAAGTGAAGCTTTCTTT. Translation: CASKVTRDRVKSEAFF.

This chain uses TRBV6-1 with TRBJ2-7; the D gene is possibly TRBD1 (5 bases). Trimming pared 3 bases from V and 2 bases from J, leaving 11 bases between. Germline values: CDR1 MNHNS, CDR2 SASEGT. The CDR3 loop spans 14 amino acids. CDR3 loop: CASSDQQVPYEQYF. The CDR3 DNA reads TGTGCCAGCAGTGACCAACAGGTCCCCTACGAGCAGTACTTC.

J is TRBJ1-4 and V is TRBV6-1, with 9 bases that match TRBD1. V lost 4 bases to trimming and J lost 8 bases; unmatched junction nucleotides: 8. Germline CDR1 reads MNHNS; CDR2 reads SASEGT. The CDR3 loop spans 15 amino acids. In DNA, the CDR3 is TGTGCCAGCAGTGCCGGGACAGGGTATCAAGAAAAACTGTTTTTT. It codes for CASSAGTGYQEKLFF.

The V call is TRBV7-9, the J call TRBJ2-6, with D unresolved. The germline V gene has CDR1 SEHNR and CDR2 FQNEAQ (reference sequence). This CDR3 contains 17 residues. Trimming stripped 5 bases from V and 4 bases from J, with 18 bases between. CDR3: CASSGEAPSVGANVLTF. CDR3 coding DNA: TGTGCCAGCAGCGGCGAGGCCCCGTCTGTAGGGGCCAACGTCCTGACTTTC.

CDR3 DNA: TGTGCTACTCGACAAAAAGACCGTTTAATTAAGCCCCAGCATTTT. It yields the protein CATRQKDRLIKPQHF. The chain carries TRBV12-5 and TRBJ1-5, with no clear D. This CDR3 contains 15 residues. Germline V lookup: CDR1 LGHNT, CDR2 FRNRAP. V lost 10 bases and J 8 bases, leaving 24 bases between the germline ends.

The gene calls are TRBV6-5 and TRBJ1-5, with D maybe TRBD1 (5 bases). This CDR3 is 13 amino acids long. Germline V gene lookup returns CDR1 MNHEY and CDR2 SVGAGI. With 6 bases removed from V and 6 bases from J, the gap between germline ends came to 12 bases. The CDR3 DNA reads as TGTGCCAGCAGAGGGCAGGGAGGTCAGCCCCAGCATTTT. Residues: CASRGQGGQPQHF.